This T cell receptor beta chain stems from a study of blood T cell repertoires in COVID-19. Overall study context: Acute and convalescent COVID-19 specimens originated in the United States, Italy and Spain. Sources were T cells, B-cell-depleted T cells, or PBMCs; the material itself was cDNA or gDNA.

Source study methods: Estimation of nucleated cell counts relied on the amplification of reference gene primers. Profiled with immunoSEQ multiplex PCR; TCRdb holds only in-frame clones, not every one. The V and J calls and clone size come from that table; D and trimming were worked out from the DNA. In the table there are 200,000 or so clones, around 85% of which are singletons. Trimming removed 2 bases from V and 6 bases from J, with 12 bases in between. The CDR3 is made up of 13 amino acids. Germline V gene data show CDR1 as SQVTM and CDR2 as ANQGSEA. This sequence joins TRBV29-1 and TRBJ2-3; D unclear. The sequence came from a woman in her sixties or seventies with acute or convalescent COVID-19. Sample: peripheral blood. The CDR3 here is CSVESPDGDTQYF. For the CDR3, the DNA is TGCAGCGTTGAATCTCCTGACGGGGATACGCAGTATTTT.